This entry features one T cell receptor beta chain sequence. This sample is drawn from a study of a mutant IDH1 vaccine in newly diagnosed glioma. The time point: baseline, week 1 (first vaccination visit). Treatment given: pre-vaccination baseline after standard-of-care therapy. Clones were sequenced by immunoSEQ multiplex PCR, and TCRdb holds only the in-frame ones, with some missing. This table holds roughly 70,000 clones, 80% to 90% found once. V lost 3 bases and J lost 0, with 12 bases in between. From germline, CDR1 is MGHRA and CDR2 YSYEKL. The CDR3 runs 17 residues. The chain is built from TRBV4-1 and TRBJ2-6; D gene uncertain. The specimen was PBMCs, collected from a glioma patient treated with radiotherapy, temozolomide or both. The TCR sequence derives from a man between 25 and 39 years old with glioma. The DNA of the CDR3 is TGCGCCAGCAGCCAGGGTGGTATGGGCTCTGGGGCCAACGTCCTGACTTTC. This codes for CASSQGGMGSGANVLTF.